This T cell receptor beta chain came from a study of shared T cell receptors in the human thymus. Repertoires were generated with immunoSEQ multiplex PCR, while TCRdb's copy carries only in-frame clones and drops some. The repertoire holds hundreds of thousands of clones, with more than 75% as singletons. The ends were cut back, 3 bases at V and 5 bases at J, with 16 bases in the middle. In germline, CDR1 is ENHRY, CDR2 SYGVKD. The CDR3 totals 15 residues. These data also featured in a second study, about human thymus T cells. That study adds: Immunologically healthy infants in Finland undergoing congenital heart defect surgery were the donors. From resections taken during corrective heart surgery, the thymus tissue was obtained. Apparent skewing of V and J gene usage characterized both thymic and blood repertoires. Related studies noted strongly shared thymic repertoires across unrelated people.

The sequencing input was thymocytes. The sequence was obtained from a boy under two years old with a congenital heart defect. The genes are TRBV10-3 and TRBJ2-5, with D perhaps matching TRBD1 (5 bases). Here the CDR3 reads CAISDPRQLGETQYF. The CDR3 DNA reads TGTGCCATCAGTGACCCCCGACAGCTGGGGGAGACCCAGTACTTC.